These T cell receptor beta chains were read from a single sample in a study of Graves' ophthalmopathy and Graves' hyperthyroidism. Via MiXCR, TCRdb re-called the multiplex PCR reads, giving one row per CDR3 protein. The sample yields fewer than 600,000 distinct CDR3 sequences, over 13% seen once. Sample: blood. These receptors all come from a woman younger than 45 with Graves' ophthalmopathy. Each CDR3 is given without its conserved first and last residue. Fields, in order: V gene, D gene, clone size, J gene, CDR3 protein. D genes are given only for firm matches. Clone sizes are given selectively: once, few, many, or a class where the clone is expanded.

v_call: TRBV7-8; d_call: .; clone_size: many; j_call: TRBJ1-1; cdr3_aa: ASSLGLPGDTEAF
v_call: TRBV11-1; d_call: TRBD2; clone_size: few; j_call: TRBJ2-7; cdr3_aa: ASSLHSSGTSYEQY
v_call: TRBV4-2; d_call: .; clone_size: few; j_call: TRBJ2-2; cdr3_aa: ASSQDGRTTGELF
v_call: TRBV6-1; d_call: .; clone_size: .; j_call: TRBJ2-7; cdr3_aa: ASIKGPGAYEQY
v_call: TRBV27; d_call: .; clone_size: many; j_call: TRBJ2-6; cdr3_aa: ASRPLSANVLT
v_call: TRBV15; d_call: .; clone_size: many; j_call: TRBJ1-1; cdr3_aa: ATSRDWGGEAF
v_call: TRBV12-3/TRBV12-4; d_call: .; clone_size: many; j_call: TRBJ1-2; cdr3_aa: ASSQVANYGYT
v_call: TRBV2; d_call: .; clone_size: many; j_call: TRBJ2-7; cdr3_aa: ASLGLYEQY
v_call: TRBV20-1; d_call: .; clone_size: many; j_call: TRBJ2-2; cdr3_aa: SASPTGELF
v_call: TRBV11-2; d_call: TRBD1; clone_size: many; j_call: TRBJ2-7; cdr3_aa: ASSLEPTGFSLGQY
v_call: TRBV30; d_call: .; clone_size: many; j_call: TRBJ1-2; cdr3_aa: AWSVKGSNGYT
v_call: TRBV6-5; d_call: .; clone_size: many; j_call: TRBJ2-4; cdr3_aa: ASSMILKGIKY
v_call: TRBV28; d_call: TRBD1; clone_size: many; j_call: TRBJ1-2; cdr3_aa: ASRSSGQGSGGYT
v_call: TRBV7-2; d_call: TRBD1; clone_size: .; j_call: TRBJ2-7; cdr3_aa: ASSLKQGYEQY
v_call: TRBV19; d_call: .; clone_size: many; j_call: TRBJ2-2; cdr3_aa: ASSIISANTGELF
v_call: TRBV30; d_call: .; clone_size: many; j_call: TRBJ1-1; cdr3_aa: AWSQGTEAF
v_call: TRBV5-1; d_call: .; clone_size: .; j_call: TRBJ2-7; cdr3_aa: ASSLGLQVGEQY
v_call: TRBV27; d_call: TRBD2; clone_size: .; j_call: TRBJ2-7; cdr3_aa: ASSLSRLAGDSYEQY
v_call: TRBV2; d_call: .; clone_size: many; j_call: TRBJ1-5; cdr3_aa: ASSGFGVEQPQH
v_call: TRBV5-1; d_call: .; clone_size: .; j_call: TRBJ1-6; cdr3_aa: ASSSGNSHLH
v_call: TRBV6-1; d_call: .; clone_size: many; j_call: TRBJ2-1; cdr3_aa: ASRLRTEQF
v_call: TRBV11-2; d_call: .; clone_size: .; j_call: TRBJ1-2; cdr3_aa: ASSLDIGERGYT
v_call: TRBV11-1; d_call: .; clone_size: .; j_call: TRBJ2-5; cdr3_aa: ASSSPLTDPPANQETQY
v_call: TRBV2; d_call: TRBD2; clone_size: many; j_call: TRBJ2-5; cdr3_aa: ASIEGVGGLAQETQY
v_call: TRBV7-9; d_call: .; clone_size: .; j_call: TRBJ1-6; cdr3_aa: ASNGPGSENNSPLH
v_call: TRBV20-1; d_call: TRBD2; clone_size: many; j_call: TRBJ2-3; cdr3_aa: SARLAGGDTQY
v_call: TRBV6-5; d_call: TRBD2; clone_size: many; j_call: TRBJ2-7; cdr3_aa: ASSYPRFGGYYEQY
v_call: TRBV20-1; d_call: .; clone_size: many; j_call: TRBJ2-7; cdr3_aa: SASNRDLYEQY
v_call: TRBV6-1; d_call: .; clone_size: many; j_call: TRBJ2-2; cdr3_aa: ASSEPTPTSNTGELF
v_call: TRBV28; d_call: .; clone_size: .; j_call: TRBJ1-5; cdr3_aa: ASSDIDRPQH
v_call: TRBV27; d_call: .; clone_size: many; j_call: TRBJ1-5; cdr3_aa: ASSLGGTEGKPQH
v_call: TRBV19; d_call: TRBD1; clone_size: many; j_call: TRBJ1-1; cdr3_aa: ASSIRQDRVDTEAF
v_call: TRBV3-1; d_call: .; clone_size: .; j_call: TRBJ2-5; cdr3_aa: ASSQAEIQETQY
v_call: TRBV15; d_call: TRBD1; clone_size: many; j_call: TRBJ2-2; cdr3_aa: ATLRQGSGGELF
v_call: TRBV30; d_call: .; clone_size: .; j_call: TRBJ2-7; cdr3_aa: AWTGDYDQY